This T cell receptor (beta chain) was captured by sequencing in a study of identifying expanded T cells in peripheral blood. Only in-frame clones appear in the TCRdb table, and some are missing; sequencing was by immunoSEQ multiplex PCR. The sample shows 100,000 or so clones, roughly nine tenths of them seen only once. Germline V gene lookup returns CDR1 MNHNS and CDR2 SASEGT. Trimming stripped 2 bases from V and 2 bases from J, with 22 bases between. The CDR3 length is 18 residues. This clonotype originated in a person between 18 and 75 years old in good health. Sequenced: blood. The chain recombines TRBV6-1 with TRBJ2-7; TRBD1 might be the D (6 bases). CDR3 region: CASSERVGAGAWTYEQYF. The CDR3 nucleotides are TGTGCCAGCAGTGAAAGAGTGGGGGCAGGGGCATGGACCTACGAGCAGTACTTC.